Below are 27 T cell receptor beta chains sequenced from a single sample in a study. TCRdb itself ran the RT-PCR reads through MiXCR, one entry per CDR3 protein. The sample includes about 680,000 distinct CDR3 sequences, more than 13% of them seen just once. Sequencing was done on a sample of memory CD4+ T cells from blood. The source is a female donor in good health, serving as a healthy control.

In this sample, this clonotype turned up a few times. This chain connects TRBV7-3 to TRBJ2-2; TRBD1 matches at 9 bases. This CDR3 region has 16 residues. V lost 4 bases to trimming and J lost 1 base; unmatched junction nucleotides: 4. The germline CDR1 and CDR2 sequences are SGHTA and FQGTGA. The DNA for the CDR3 is TGTGCCAGCAGCTCGTCGGACAGGGGGAACACCGGGGAGCTGTTTTTT. Translation gives CASSSSDRGNTGELFF.

This clonotype was detected a few times. The CDR3 sequence is CSASPGQGRISNQPQHF. The CDR3 DNA reads as TGCAGTGCTAGTCCCGGACAGGGTCGGATTAGCAATCAGCCCCAGCATTTT. V gene TRBV20-1 combines with J gene TRBJ1-5, with 8 nucleotides matching TRBD1. Germline trimming cut 3 bases from V and 0 bases from J; bases unmatched to any gene: 10. The CDR3 extends over 17 amino acids. CDR1 is DFQATT, CDR2 SNEGSKA, per germline (reference sequence).

This clonotype was counted between two and nine times. The chain recombines TRBV20-1 with TRBJ1-6; 8 bases fit TRBD1. Trimming cost V 1 base and J 6 bases; bases outside gene matches: 5. The CDR3 runs to 15 residues. Germline V gene lookup returns CDR1 DFQATT and CDR2 SNEGSKA (reference sequence). The DNA for the CDR3 is TGCAGTGCTAGAGGGAACAGGGGGTTTAATTCACCCCTCCACTTT. This encodes CSARGNRGFNSPLHF.

V usage is TRBV7-2 and J usage is TRBJ2-3; D gene unclear. There are 14 residues in the CDR3. Germline V gives CDR1 SGHTA, CDR2 FQGNSA. The V end lost 4 bases, the J end lost 4 bases, and 12 bases lay between the germline ends. The DNA for the CDR3 is TGTGCCAGCAGCTCGTGGGTCAACTCAGATACGCAGTATTTT. This translates into CASSSWVNSDTQYF. Using reference TRBV7-2 and TRBJ2-3 for the parts outside the CDR3, the full variable domain is GAGVSQSPSNKVTEKGKDVELRCDPISGHTALYWYRQSLGQGLEFLIYFQGNSAPDKSGLPSDRFSAERTGGSVSTLTIQRTQQEDSAVYLCASSSWVNSDTQYFGPGTRLTVL.

This chain links TRBV5-6 with TRBJ2-1; D is ambiguous. The CDR3 consists of 13 residues. Germline assignment: CDR1 SGHDT and CDR2 YYEEEE. Trimming cost V 2 bases and J 9 bases, with 12 bases left between them. This CDR3 is CASSFNRMGEQFF. The CDR3 DNA sequence: TGTGCCAGCAGCTTTAACAGAATGGGTGAGCAGTTCTTC.

This clonotype was detected many times. This chain uses TRBV10-3 with TRBJ1-1; 10 bases fit TRBD1. V was clipped by 5 bases and J by 1 base; unmatched bases: 4. The CDR3 consists of 15 residues. Germline V lookup: CDR1 ENHRY, CDR2 SYGVKD. CDR3 in DNA: TGTGCCATCAGTCCGGACAGGGGGAGGAACACTGAAGCTTTCTTT. Translating it yields CAISPDRGRNTEAFF.

This clonotype was counted a few times. The V call is TRBV27, the J call TRBJ2-3; TRBD1 matches at 7 bases. Per the germline V gene, CDR1 is MNHEY and CDR2 is SMNVEV (reference sequence). Trimming cost V 0 bases and J 2 bases; bases outside gene matches: 8. The CDR3 runs 17 residues. Here the CDR3 DNA reads TGTGCCAGCAGTTTATCAAGGGGGCAGCCGTACACAGATACGCAGTATTTT. Its protein is CASSLSRGQPYTDTQYF.

This clonotype was picked up many times. This chain links TRBV20-1 with TRBJ2-3; D gene uncertain. The CDR3 consists of 15 residues. V dropped 5 bases and J dropped 1 base, with 16 bases sitting between them. Germline assignment: CDR1 DFQATT and CDR2 SNEGSKA (reference sequence). CDR3 sequence (DNA): TGCAGTGCTCCCCTGGGGTTGGTCGGCACAGATACGCAGTATTTT. Translation: CSAPLGLVGTDTQYF.

The table lists this clonotype with many counts. CDR3: CASAGQNEETQYF. The DNA of the CDR3 is TGTGCCAGCGCTGGACAAAACGAAGAGACCCAGTACTTC. This chain joins TRBV7-9 and TRBJ2-5, with TRBD1 as a possible D gene (5 bases). The CDR3 runs 13 residues. Trimming pared 8 bases from V and 3 bases from J, leaving 13 bases between. Per germline, CDR1 SEHNR and CDR2 FQNEAQ (reference sequence).

This clonotype was observed a handful of times. The chain carries TRBV5-6 and TRBJ2-3; perhaps D is TRBD1 or TRBD2 (6 bases each). The V gene's germline CDR1 is SGHDT and CDR2 YYEEEE. The ends were cut back, 0 bases at V and 5 bases at J, with 16 bases in the middle. The CDR3 extends over 16 amino acids. The CDR3 nucleotides are TGTGCCAGCAGCTTGGAGTTCGCCAGGGGAGGAGATACGCAGTATTTT. Translated: CASSLEFARGGDTQYF.

This clonotype was counted between two and nine times. V usage is TRBV28 and J usage is TRBJ2-5; 11 nucleotides line up with TRBD2. The germline gives CDR1 MDHEN, CDR2 SYDVKM. V trimming: 2 bases; J trimming: 7 bases; junction bases outside the gene matches: 0. The CDR3 spans 13 residues. The CDR3 bases are TGTGCCAGCAGTTTAGGACTAGCGGGGACCCAGTACTTC. Translated: CASSLGLAGTQYF. The full variable domain, completed using reference TRBV28 and TRBJ2-5, is DVKVTQSSRYLVKRTGEKVFLECVQDMDHENMFWYRQDPGLGLRLIYFSYDVKMKEKGDIPEGYSVSREKKERFSLILESASTNQTSMYLCASSLGLAGTQYFGPGTRLLVL.

The J gene is TRBJ2-4, the V gene TRBV20-1; D gene uncertain. Germline-derived CDR1 and CDR2 are DFQATT and SNEGSKA (reference sequence). The V gene lost 1 base and the J gene lost 8 bases, with 9 bases spanning the gap. The CDR3 spans 12 residues. In DNA, the CDR3 is TGCAGTGCTAGAGTTCTGGTAGACATTCAGTACTTC. It is translated as CSARVLVDIQYF.

The J gene is TRBJ2-7, the V gene TRBV19; D is tentatively TRBD1 or TRBD2 (5 bases each). There are 14 residues in the CDR3. Germline CDR1 LNHDA, CDR2 SQIVND (reference sequence). The ends were cut back, 5 bases at V and 1 base at J, with 12 bases in the middle. CDR3 bases: TGTGCCAGTAGTTTCCGGGACGGGTCCTACGAGCAGTACTTC. Translating it yields CASSFRDGSYEQYF.

The DNA of the CDR3 is TGTGCCAGCAGCGGACAGTATGACACTGAAGCTTTCTTT. It encodes CASSGQYDTEAFF. J is TRBJ1-1 and V is TRBV7-2, with D perhaps matching TRBD1 (6 bases). The germline V gene has CDR1 SGHTA and CDR2 FQGNSA. The V end lost 5 bases, the J end lost 3 bases, and 10 bases lay between the germline ends. The CDR3 totals 13 residues.

V usage is TRBV7-8 and J usage is TRBJ2-1; D might be TRBD1 (6 bases). Trimming took off 1 base at V and 5 bases at J, with 12 bases between the two ends. This CDR3 has 15 residues. CDR1 is SGHVS and CDR2 is FQNEAQ in the germline V gene. CDR3 loop: CASSLGTGFNNEQFF. The CDR3 DNA sequence: TGTGCCAGCAGCTTAGGAACAGGGTTCAACAATGAGCAGTTCTTC.

This clonotype was recorded at least ten times. This chain joins TRBV20-1 and TRBJ2-1, with TRBD2 identical over 10 bases. Germline V CDR1 and CDR2: DFQATT, SNEGSKA (reference sequence). The CDR3 length is 14 residues. Trimming took 6 bases from V and 9 from J; bases not matched to a gene: 11. The CDR3 reads CSARGLAGVSEQFF. The CDR3 DNA reads TGCAGTGCCCGCGGCCTAGCGGGAGTTAGTGAGCAGTTCTTC.

Note on this clonotype: At one end the junction does not follow the germline gene, possibly because of a read error. V usage is TRBV27 and J usage is TRBJ2-2; possible D gene TRBD2, 5 bases. CDR3 length: 11 amino acids. Germline-derived CDR1 and CDR2 are MNHEY and SMNVEV (reference sequence). CDR3 residues: CATTRNGKLFF. The CDR3 DNA sequence: TGTGCCACGACCCGGAACGGGAAGCTGTTTTTT.

This clonotype was detected a few times. V gene TRBV10-3 combines with J gene TRBJ2-5; 7 nucleotides line up with TRBD1. The J segment lost 1 base and the V segment lost 2 bases, leaving 1 base of the junction unmatched. Looked up from germline, CDR1 is ENHRY and CDR2 is SYGVKD. CDR3 length: 14 amino acids. DNA for the CDR3: TGTGCCATCAGTGAGAGGGGGCCCCAAGAGACCCAGTACTTC. The encoded protein is CAISERGPQETQYF.

This clonotype occurred many times. This rearrangement joins TRBV6-5 to TRBJ2-7; unclear D gene. Trimming removed 5 bases from V and 6 bases from J, with 20 bases in between. The CDR3 is 15 residues long. Germline assignment: CDR1 MNHEY and CDR2 SVGAGI. Here the CDR3 reads CASSPFAQVGIEQYF. CDR3 coding DNA: TGTGCCAGCAGTCCGTTTGCACAAGTAGGAATCGAGCAGTACTTC.

Only a few counts were recorded for this clonotype. The chain employs TRBV6-1 and TRBJ2-2; no firm D call. CDR3 length: 14 amino acids. The germline CDR1 and CDR2 sequences are MNHNS and SASEGT. Trimming pared 3 bases from V and 8 bases from J, leaving 13 bases between. CDR3 protein: CASSDVVTAGELFF. DNA of the CDR3: TGTGCCAGCAGTGATGTCGTTACCGCAGGGGAGCTGTTTTTT.

The CDR3 reads CATSDSLVSNTGELFF. In nucleotides, the CDR3 is TGTGCCACCAGTGATTCACTAGTATCGAACACCGGGGAGCTGTTTTTT. This chain connects TRBV24-1 to TRBJ2-2, with a possible D match to TRBD2 (5 bases). Germline assignment: CDR1 KGHDR and CDR2 SFDVKD. This CDR3 is 16 amino acids long. The V end lost 2 bases, the J end lost 0 bases, and 9 bases lay between the germline ends.

This clonotype was seen many times. This CDR3 is CASSLGAVQYNEQFF. CDR3 in DNA: TGTGCCAGCAGCTTAGGAGCGGTGCAGTACAATGAGCAGTTCTTC. The chain has TRBV7-3 and TRBJ2-1; a weak D match, TRBD2 (5 bases). Per germline, CDR1 SGHTA and CDR2 FQGTGA. The length of the CDR3 is 15 residues. The V gene lost 2 bases and the J gene lost 4 bases, with 12 bases spanning the gap.

This chain uses TRBV6-5 with TRBJ2-7, with D unresolved. This CDR3 is 14 amino acids long. Per germline, CDR1 MNHEY and CDR2 SVGAGI. V dropped 0 bases and J dropped 2 bases, with 8 bases sitting between them. CDR3 in amino acids: CASSYSPATYEQYF. The CDR3 nucleotides read TGTGCCAGCAGTTACTCGCCAGCAACCTACGAGCAGTACTTC.

The rearrangement links TRBV12-3 or TRBV12-4 to TRBJ2-7; a weak D match, TRBD1 (5 bases). The V gene lost 2 bases and the J gene lost 4 bases, with 15 bases spanning the gap. CDR3 length equals 15 residues. Here the CDR3 reads CASSLKTRYRYEQYF. In DNA form, the CDR3 reads TGTGCCAGCAGTTTAAAAACCCGATACAGGTACGAGCAGTACTTC.

This clonotype was counted ten times or more. The V gene is TRBV5-1, the J gene TRBJ1-5; 12 bases line up with TRBD1. This CDR3 has 19 residues. V dropped 2 bases and J dropped 2; count of bases not matched to a gene: 11. The germline gives CDR1 SGHRS, CDR2 YFSETQ. CDR3 amino acids: CASSLPRDRGRKGNQPQHF. The CDR3 nucleotides read TGCGCCAGCAGCTTACCCCGGGACAGGGGGCGTAAAGGCAATCAGCCCCAGCATTTT.

This clonotype turned up a few times. The DNA for the CDR3 is TGTGCCACCAGCAGAGAGAAGGGGGGAGCCTTTTACAATGAGCAGTTCTTC. Translating gives CATSREKGGAFYNEQFF. This rearrangement joins TRBV15 to TRBJ2-1, with D perhaps being TRBD1 or TRBD2 (6 bases each). Looked up from germline, CDR1 is LNHNV and CDR2 is YYDKDF (reference sequence). V shed 0 bases and J shed 4 bases, with 16 bases lying between them. The CDR3 extends over 17 amino acids.

This clonotype has ten or more counts. The chain combines TRBV5-1 with TRBJ2-5, with D uncertain. Trimming shortened V by 4 bases and J by 0 bases, and 7 bases separated the two germline ends. The CDR3 runs 13 residues. CDR1 is SGHRS and CDR2 is YFSETQ in the germline V gene. The CDR3 loop reads CASSTNYQETQYF. CDR3 coding DNA: TGCGCCAGCAGCACGAATTACCAAGAGACCCAGTACTTC.